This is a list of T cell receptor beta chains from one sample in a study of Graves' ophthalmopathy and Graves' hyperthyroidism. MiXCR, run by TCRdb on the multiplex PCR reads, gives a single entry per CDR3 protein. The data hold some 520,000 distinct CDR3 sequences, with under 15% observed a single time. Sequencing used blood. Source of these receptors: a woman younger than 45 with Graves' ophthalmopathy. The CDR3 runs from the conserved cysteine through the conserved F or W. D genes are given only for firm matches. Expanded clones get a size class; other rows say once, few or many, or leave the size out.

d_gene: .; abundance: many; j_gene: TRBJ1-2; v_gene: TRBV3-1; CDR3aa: CASSQESGPYGYTF; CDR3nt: TGTGCCAGCAGCCAAGAGAGTGGACCATATGGCTACACCTTC
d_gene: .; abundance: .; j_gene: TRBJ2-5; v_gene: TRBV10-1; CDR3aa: CASSESFIGGQETQYF; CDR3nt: TGCGCCAGCAGTGAGTCCTTCATCGGGGGCCAAGAGACCCAGTACTTC
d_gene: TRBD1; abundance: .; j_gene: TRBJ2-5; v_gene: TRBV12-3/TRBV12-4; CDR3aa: CASRPGQYQETQYF; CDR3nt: TGTGCCAGCAGGCCGGGACAGTATCAAGAGACCCAGTACTTC
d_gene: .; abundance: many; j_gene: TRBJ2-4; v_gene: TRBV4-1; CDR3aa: CASSHASIEATKNIQYF; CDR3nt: TGCGCCAGCAGCCACGCTTCTATCGAGGCGACCAAAAACATTCAGTACTTC
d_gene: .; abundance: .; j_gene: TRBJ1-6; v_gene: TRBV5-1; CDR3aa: CASSLYPDSSYNSPLHF; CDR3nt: TGCGCCAGCAGCTTGTATCCAGACAGCTCCTATAATTCACCCCTCCACTTT
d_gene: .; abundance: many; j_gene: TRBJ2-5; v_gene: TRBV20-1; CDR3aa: CSARRTPQETQYF; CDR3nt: TGCAGTGCTAGACGGACTCCCCAAGAGACCCAGTACTTC
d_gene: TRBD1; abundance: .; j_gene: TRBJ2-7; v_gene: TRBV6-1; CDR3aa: CASRDRDRVIYEQYF; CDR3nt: TGTGCCAGCAGGGACCGGGACAGGGTTATCTACGAGCAGTACTTC
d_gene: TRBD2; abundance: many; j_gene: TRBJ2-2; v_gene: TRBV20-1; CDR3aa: CSARDSLGGDTGELFF; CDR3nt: TGCAGTGCTAGAGATTCCCTCGGGGGGGACACCGGGGAGCTGTTTTTT
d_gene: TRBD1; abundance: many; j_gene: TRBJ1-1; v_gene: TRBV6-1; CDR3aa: CASSEALGQGARTEAFF; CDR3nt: TGTGCCAGCAGTGAAGCCCTCGGGCAGGGGGCGAGGACTGAAGCTTTCTTT
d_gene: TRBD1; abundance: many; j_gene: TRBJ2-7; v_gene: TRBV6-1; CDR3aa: CASVDRDPYEQYF; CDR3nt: TGTGCCAGCGTGGACAGGGACCCTTACGAGCAGTACTTC
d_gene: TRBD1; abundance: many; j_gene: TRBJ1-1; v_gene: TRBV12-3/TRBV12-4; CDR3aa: CASSPKDRGRTEAFF; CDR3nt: TGTGCCAGCAGCCCAAAGGACAGGGGGCGCACTGAAGCTTTCTTT
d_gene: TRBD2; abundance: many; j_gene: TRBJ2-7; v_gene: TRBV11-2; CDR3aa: CASSHEREPYEQYF; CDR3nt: TGTGCCAGCAGCCATGAGCGGGAACCCTACGAGCAGTACTTC
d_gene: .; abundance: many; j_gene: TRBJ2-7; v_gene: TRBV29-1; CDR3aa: CSVEKESPYEQYF; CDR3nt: TGCAGCGTTGAGAAGGAGAGTCCCTACGAGCAGTACTTC
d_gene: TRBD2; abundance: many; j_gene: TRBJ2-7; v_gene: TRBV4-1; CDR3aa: CASSRGDSYEQYF; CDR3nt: TGCGCCAGCAGTCGGGGGGACTCCTACGAGCAGTACTTC
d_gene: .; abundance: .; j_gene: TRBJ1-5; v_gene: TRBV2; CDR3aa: CSSSDWGNQPQHF; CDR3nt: TGTTCCAGCAGTGACTGGGGGAATCAGCCCCAGCATTTT
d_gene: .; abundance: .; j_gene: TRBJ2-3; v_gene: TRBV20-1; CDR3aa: CSARVRGNTDTQYF; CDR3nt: TGCAGTGCTAGAGTGCGGGGAAACACAGATACGCAGTATTTT
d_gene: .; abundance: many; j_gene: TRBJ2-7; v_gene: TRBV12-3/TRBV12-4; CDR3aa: CASSLNRANEQYF; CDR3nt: TGTGCCAGCAGTTTGAACAGGGCAAACGAGCAGTACTTC
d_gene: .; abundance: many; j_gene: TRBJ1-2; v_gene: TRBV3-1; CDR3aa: CASSQDKRPYLVVYGYTF; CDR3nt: TGTGCCAGCAGCCAAGATAAACGTCCGTACCTTGTGGTATACGGCTACACCTTC
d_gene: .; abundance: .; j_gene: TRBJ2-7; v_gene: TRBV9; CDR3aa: CASSVSPGGSNEQYF; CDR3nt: TGTGCCAGCAGCGTCTCCCCCGGGGGTAGCAACGAGCAGTACTTC
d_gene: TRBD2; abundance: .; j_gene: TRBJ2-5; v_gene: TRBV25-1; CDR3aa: CASSARLAGDETQYF; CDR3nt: TGTGCCAGCAGTGCTAGACTAGCGGGAGATGAGACCCAGTACTTC
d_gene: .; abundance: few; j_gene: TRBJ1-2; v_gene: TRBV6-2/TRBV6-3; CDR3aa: CASSPGSGVKGYTF; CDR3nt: TGTGCCAGCAGCCCCGGTTCGGGGGTGAAGGGCTACACCTTC
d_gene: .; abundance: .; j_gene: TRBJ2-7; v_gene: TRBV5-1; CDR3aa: CASSDGRITPYEQYF; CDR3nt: TGCGCCAGCAGCGACGGCAGGATTACACCCTACGAGCAGTACTTC
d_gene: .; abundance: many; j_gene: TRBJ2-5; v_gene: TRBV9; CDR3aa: CASSVAKGAETQYF; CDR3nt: TGTGCCAGCAGCGTAGCTAAGGGAGCAGAGACCCAGTACTTC
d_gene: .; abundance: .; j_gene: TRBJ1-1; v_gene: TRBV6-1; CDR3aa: CASSVKWGTEAFF; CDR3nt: TGTGCCAGCAGTGTTAAGTGGGGCACTGAAGCTTTCTTT
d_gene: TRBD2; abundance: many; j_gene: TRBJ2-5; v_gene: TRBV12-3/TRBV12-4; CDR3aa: CASSPSGTRDETQYF; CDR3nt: TGTGCCAGCAGCCCTTCCGGGACTAGAGATGAGACCCAGTACTTC
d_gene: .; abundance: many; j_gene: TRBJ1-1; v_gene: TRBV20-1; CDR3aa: CSARVGEGPNTEAFF; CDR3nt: TGCAGTGCTAGAGTGGGGGAGGGCCCGAACACTGAAGCTTTCTTT
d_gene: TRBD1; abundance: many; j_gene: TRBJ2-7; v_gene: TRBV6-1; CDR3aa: CASGTPTGFKIHEQYF; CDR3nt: TGTGCCAGCGGGACCCCGACAGGGTTTAAAATCCACGAGCAGTACTTC
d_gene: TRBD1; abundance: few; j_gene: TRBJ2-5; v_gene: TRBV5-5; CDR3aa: CASSSTGASGETQYF; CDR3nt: TGTGCCAGCAGCTCTACAGGGGCAAGTGGGGAGACCCAGTACTTC
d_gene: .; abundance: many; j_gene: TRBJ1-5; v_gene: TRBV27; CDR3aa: CASNTNSGQPQHF; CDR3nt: TGTGCCAGCAATACTAATAGCGGTCAGCCCCAGCATTTT
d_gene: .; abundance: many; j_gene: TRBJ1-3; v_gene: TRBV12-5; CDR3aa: CASSLQVAILSGNTIYF; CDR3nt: TGTGCTAGTAGCCTACAGGTGGCGATCCTCTCTGGAAACACCATATATTTT
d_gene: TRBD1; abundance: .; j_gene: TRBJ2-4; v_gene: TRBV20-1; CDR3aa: CSAQQGALGNIQYF; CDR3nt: TGCAGTGCGCAACAGGGGGCGCTGGGAAACATTCAGTACTTC
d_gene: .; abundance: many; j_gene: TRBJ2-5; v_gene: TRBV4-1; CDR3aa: CASSPSPQETQYF; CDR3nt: TGCGCCAGCAGCCCCAGCCCCCAAGAGACCCAGTACTTC
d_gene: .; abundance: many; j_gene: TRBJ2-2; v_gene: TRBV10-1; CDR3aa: CASRSGNTGELFF; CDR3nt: TGCGCCAGCAGGTCCGGGAACACCGGGGAGCTGTTTTTT
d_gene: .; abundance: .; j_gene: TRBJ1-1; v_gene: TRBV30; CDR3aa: CAWINTEAFF; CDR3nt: TGTGCCTGGATTAACACTGAAGCTTTCTTT
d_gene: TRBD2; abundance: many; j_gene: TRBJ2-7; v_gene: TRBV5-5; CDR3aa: CASSPGLAGVRTYF; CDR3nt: TGTGCCAGCAGCCCGGGACTAGCGGGAGTAAGAACTTACTTC
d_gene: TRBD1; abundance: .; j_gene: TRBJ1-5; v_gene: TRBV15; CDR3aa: CATSRDSLGTGGQPQHF; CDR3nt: TGTGCCACCAGCAGAGATAGCCTGGGGACAGGGGGACAGCCCCAGCATTTT
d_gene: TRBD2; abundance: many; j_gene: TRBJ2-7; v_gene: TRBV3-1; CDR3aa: CASGIRAGGSYEQYF; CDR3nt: TGTGCCAGCGGAATCAGGGCGGGAGGCTCCTACGAGCAGTACTTC
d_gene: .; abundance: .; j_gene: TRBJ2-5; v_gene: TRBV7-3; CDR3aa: CASSPSTGTGQETQYF; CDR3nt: TGTGCCAGCAGCCCCTCCACCGGGACGGGTCAAGAGACCCAGTACTTC
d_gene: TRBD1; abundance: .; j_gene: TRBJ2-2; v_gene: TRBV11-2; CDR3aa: CASSLPTGAGELFF; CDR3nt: TGTGCCAGCAGCTTACCGACAGGGGCCGGGGAGCTGTTTTTT
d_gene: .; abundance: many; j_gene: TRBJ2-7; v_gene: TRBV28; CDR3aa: CASSLPGPPSYEQYF; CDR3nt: TGTGCCAGCAGTTTACCGGGCCCCCCATCCTACGAGCAGTACTTC
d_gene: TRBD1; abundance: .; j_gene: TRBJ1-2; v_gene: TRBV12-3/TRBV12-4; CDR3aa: CASSPPGQGVLDGYTF; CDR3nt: TGTGCCAGCAGTCCCCCCGGACAGGGAGTTTTGGATGGCTACACCTTC
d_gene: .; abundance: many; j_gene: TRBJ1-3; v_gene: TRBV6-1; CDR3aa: CASSEEEGRSGNTIYF; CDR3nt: TGTGCCAGCAGTGAAGAAGAGGGCCGCTCTGGAAACACCATATATTTT
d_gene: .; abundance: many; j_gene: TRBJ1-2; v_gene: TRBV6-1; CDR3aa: CASSGGLINYGYTF; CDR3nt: TGTGCCAGCAGTGGGGGACTGATTAACTATGGCTACACCTTC
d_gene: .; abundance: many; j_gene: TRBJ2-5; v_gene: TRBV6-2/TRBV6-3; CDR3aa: CASSYTGQKETQYF; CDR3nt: TGTGCCAGCAGTTATACCGGACAGAAAGAGACCCAGTACTTC
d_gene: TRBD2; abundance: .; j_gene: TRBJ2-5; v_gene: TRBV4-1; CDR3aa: CASSQVGGRMKETQYF; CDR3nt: TGCGCCAGCAGCCAAGTTGGCGGGAGGATGAAAGAGACCCAGTACTTC
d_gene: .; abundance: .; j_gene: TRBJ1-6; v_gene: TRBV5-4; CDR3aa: CASSDNRDRFTSPLHF; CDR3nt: TGTGCCAGCAGTGATAACCGAGACAGATTTACTTCACCCCTCCACTTT
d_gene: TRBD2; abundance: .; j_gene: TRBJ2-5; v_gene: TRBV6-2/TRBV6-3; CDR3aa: CASSYVAGGGPRQETQYF; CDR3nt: TGTGCCAGCAGTTACGTAGCGGGGGGGGGTCCTCGGCAAGAGACCCAGTACTTC
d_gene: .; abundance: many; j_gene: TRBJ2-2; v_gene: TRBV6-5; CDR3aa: CASSYAGGELFF; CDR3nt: TGTGCCAGCAGTTATGCTGGCGGGGAGCTGTTTTTT
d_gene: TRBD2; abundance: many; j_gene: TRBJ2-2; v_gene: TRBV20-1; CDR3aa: CSARDPAGGDTGELFF; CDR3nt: TGCAGTGCTAGAGATCCGGCGGGAGGAGACACCGGGGAGCTGTTTTTT
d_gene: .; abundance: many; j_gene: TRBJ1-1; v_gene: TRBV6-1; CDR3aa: CASRDTLNTEAFF; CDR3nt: TGTGCCAGCAGAGATACACTGAACACTGAAGCTTTCTTT